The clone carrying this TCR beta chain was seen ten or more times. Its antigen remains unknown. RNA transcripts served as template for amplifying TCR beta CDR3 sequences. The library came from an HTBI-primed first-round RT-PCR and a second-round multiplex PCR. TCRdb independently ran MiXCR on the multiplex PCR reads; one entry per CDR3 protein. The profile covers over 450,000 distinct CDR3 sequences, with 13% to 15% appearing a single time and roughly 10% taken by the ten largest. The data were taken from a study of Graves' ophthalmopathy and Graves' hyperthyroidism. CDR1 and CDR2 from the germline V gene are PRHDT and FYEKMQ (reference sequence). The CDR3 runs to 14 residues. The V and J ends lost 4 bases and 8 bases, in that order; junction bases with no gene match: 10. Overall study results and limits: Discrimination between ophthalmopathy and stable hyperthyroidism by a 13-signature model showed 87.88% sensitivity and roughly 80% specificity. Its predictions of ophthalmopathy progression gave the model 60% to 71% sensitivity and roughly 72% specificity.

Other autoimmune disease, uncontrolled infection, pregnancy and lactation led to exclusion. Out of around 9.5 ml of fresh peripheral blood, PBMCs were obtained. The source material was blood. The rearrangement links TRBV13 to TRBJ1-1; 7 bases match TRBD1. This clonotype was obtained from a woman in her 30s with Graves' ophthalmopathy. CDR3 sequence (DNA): TGTGCCAGCAGCTCCCAGGGGGTGGGAGACGAAGCTTTCTTT. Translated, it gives CASSSQGVGDEAFF.